This is a list of T cell receptor beta chains from one sample in a study of CD8+CD57+ T cells in acquired aplastic anemia. TCRdb recomputed calls from the reads with MiXCR, one row per CDR3 protein. The repertoire has just over 450,000 distinct CDR3 sequences, 25% to 40% of them found once; the top ten carry approximately 0.82%. The sequenced sample consisted of sorted CD4+, CD8+, or CD8+CD57+ T cells (not recorded which) from PBMCs. All receptors derive from a human donor with aplastic anemia. Both conserved end residues are part of each CDR3. A D gene is named only where the DNA matches it firmly. The listing skips clone size in some rows; elsewhere it reads once, few, many or a size class.

V: TRBV6-1; D: TRBD1; J: TRBJ2-7; size: .; CDR3: CASSEDGTGVYEQYF; DNA: TGTGCCAGCAGTGAAGACGGGACAGGGGTCTACGAGCAGTACTTC
V: TRBV25-1; D: TRBD1; J: TRBJ2-7; size: .; CDR3: CASSEAGTDYEQYF; DNA: TGTGCCAGCAGTGAAGCCGGGACAGACTACGAGCAGTACTTC
V: TRBV2; D: .; J: TRBJ1-1; size: .; CDR3: CASSRLRGGPEAFF; DNA: TGTGCCAGCAGCCGCCTCCGGGGGGGACCTGAAGCTTTCTTT
V: TRBV7-9; D: .; J: TRBJ1-1; size: .; CDR3: CVSILRGGADTEAFF; DNA: TGTGTCAGCATCCTCCGGGGGGGCGCGGATACTGAAGCTTTCTTT
V: TRBV20-1; D: TRBD2; J: TRBJ2-7; size: many; CDR3: CSASGGLAGAYEQYF; DNA: TGCAGTGCTAGTGGGGGGCTAGCGGGGGCCTACGAGCAGTACTTC
V: TRBV5-8; D: .; J: TRBJ1-6; size: few; CDR3: CASSLGRPHF; DNA: TGTGCCAGCAGCTTGGGACGCCCCCACTTT
V: TRBV9; D: .; J: TRBJ2-3; size: many; CDR3: CASSVVTASTDTQYF; DNA: TGTGCCAGCAGCGTAGTGACGGCAAGCACAGATACGCAGTATTTT
V: TRBV29-1; D: TRBD2; J: TRBJ2-1; size: .; CDR3: CSVAPGEGQFF; DNA: TGCAGCGTCGCGCCTGGGGAGGGGCAGTTCTTC
V: TRBV19; D: TRBD1; J: TRBJ2-7; size: many; CDR3: CASSVLTGAGEQYF; DNA: TGTGCCAGTAGTGTACTGACAGGGGCCGGCGAGCAGTACTTC
V: TRBV20-1; D: .; J: TRBJ2-5; size: .; CDR3: CSAMGNQETQYF; DNA: TGCAGTGCTATGGGGAACCAAGAGACCCAGTACTTC
V: TRBV20-1; D: .; J: TRBJ2-1; size: .; CDR3: CSAGDPSYNEQFF; DNA: TGCAGTGCCGGAGACCCCTCCTACAATGAGCAGTTCTTC
V: TRBV7-8; D: TRBD1; J: TRBJ2-5; size: .; CDR3: CASSRYGDRAGETQYF; DNA: TGTGCCAGCAGCCGTTACGGAGACAGGGCCGGGGAGACCCAGTACTTC
V: TRBV10-3; D: .; J: TRBJ2-7; size: many; CDR3: CAISESWETYEQYF; DNA: TGTGCCATCAGTGAGTCGTGGGAGACCTACGAGCAGTACTTC
V: TRBV9; D: .; J: TRBJ2-1; size: .; CDR3: CASSVSGVVNEQFF; DNA: TGTGCCAGCAGCGTTTCGGGGGTCGTCAATGAGCAGTTCTTC
V: TRBV5-6; D: TRBD1; J: TRBJ1-1; size: few; CDR3: CASSPRGGTVNTEAFF; DNA: TGTGCCAGCAGCCCGCGAGGGGGCACGGTGAACACTGAAGCTTTCTTT
V: TRBV6-1; D: .; J: TRBJ1-2; size: .; CDR3: CASTGEVSLLNGYTF; DNA: TGTGCCAGCACTGGGGAGGTTTCCTTACTCAATGGCTACACCTTC
V: TRBV11-2; D: TRBD2; J: TRBJ2-3; size: few; CDR3: CASSLVGLATDTQYF; DNA: TGTGCCAGCAGCTTAGTGGGACTAGCCACAGATACGCAGTATTTT
V: TRBV25-1; D: .; J: TRBJ2-1; size: many; CDR3: CASSIYNEQFF; DNA: TGTGCCAGCAGCATTTACAATGAGCAGTTCTTC
V: TRBV9; D: .; J: TRBJ1-3; size: .; CDR3: CASSQPGDSGNTIYF; DNA: TGTGCCAGCAGCCAACCGGGGGACTCTGGAAACACCATATATTTT
V: TRBV19; D: .; J: TRBJ1-5; size: many; CDR3: CASSRDRPTSNQPQHF; DNA: TGTGCCAGTAGTAGAGACAGACCAACGAGCAATCAGCCCCAGCATTTT
V: TRBV13; D: TRBD2; J: TRBJ2-7; size: .; CDR3: CASSLGGLAGGPEDYEQYF; DNA: TGTGCCAGCAGCCTGGGGGGACTAGCGGGAGGGCCAGAGGACTACGAGCAGTACTTC
V: TRBV15; D: TRBD2; J: TRBJ2-7; size: few; CDR3: CATSRFLAGSYEQYF; DNA: TGTGCCACCAGCAGATTCCTAGCGGGCTCCTACGAGCAGTACTTC
V: TRBV25-1; D: .; J: TRBJ1-2; size: many; CDR3: CASAPGGIDYGYTF; DNA: TGTGCCAGCGCCCCGGGAGGGATTGACTATGGCTACACCTTC
V: TRBV24-1; D: TRBD2; J: TRBJ2-7; size: once; CDR3: CATSASGGLTYEQYF; DNA: TGTGCCACCAGTGCTAGCGGGGGCCTCACCTACGAGCAGTACTTC
V: TRBV7-9; D: .; J: TRBJ2-2; size: few; CDR3: CASTRQGLDTGELFF; DNA: TGTGCCAGCACACGACAGGGACTAGACACCGGGGAGCTGTTTTTT
V: TRBV5-6; D: .; J: TRBJ1-1; size: many; CDR3: CASRAGPMNTEAFF; DNA: TGTGCCAGCAGGGCGGGCCCGATGAACACTGAAGCTTTCTTT
V: TRBV5-1; D: TRBD1; J: TRBJ2-7; size: many; CDR3: CASSTAGTASYEQYF; DNA: TGCGCCAGCAGCACCGCCGGGACAGCTTCCTACGAGCAGTACTTC
V: TRBV9; D: TRBD2; J: TRBJ2-3; size: few; CDR3: CASSVRRGGTDTQYF; DNA: TGTGCCAGCAGCGTACGGCGGGGGGGCACAGATACGCAGTATTTT
V: TRBV19; D: TRBD1; J: TRBJ1-5; size: many; CDR3: CASIGQGAQPQHF; DNA: TGTGCCAGTATTGGACAGGGGGCGCAGCCCCAGCATTTT
V: TRBV5-1; D: .; J: TRBJ2-7; size: many; CDR3: CASSLGQDNYEQYF; DNA: TGCGCCAGCAGCTTAGGGCAGGACAACTACGAGCAGTACTTC
V: TRBV10-3; D: TRBD2; J: TRBJ2-3; size: many; CDR3: CAISESILAGDTDTQYF; DNA: TGTGCCATCAGTGAGTCGATTCTAGCGGGAGATACAGATACGCAGTATTTT
V: TRBV10-3; D: TRBD1; J: TRBJ1-5; size: many; CDR3: CAISDPDRGSNQPQHF; DNA: TGTGCCATCAGTGACCCTGACAGGGGAAGCAATCAGCCCCAGCATTTT
V: TRBV7-9; D: .; J: TRBJ2-3; size: .; CDR3: CASSLNSRKGDTQYF; DNA: TGTGCCAGCAGCCTCAATTCCAGGAAGGGTGATACGCAGTATTTT
V: TRBV20-1; D: .; J: TRBJ1-4; size: few; CDR3: CSAAGYFGEKLFF; DNA: TGCAGTGCCGCCGGATATTTCGGGGAAAAACTGTTTTTT
V: TRBV20-1; D: .; J: TRBJ1-6; size: many; CDR3: CSASPGNRRTWDSPLHF; DNA: TGCAGTGCTAGTCCCGGCAACCGCCGAACCTGGGATTCACCCCTCCACTTT
V: TRBV24-1; D: .; J: TRBJ2-1; size: many; CDR3: CATSLGASSYNEQFF; DNA: TGTGCCACCAGTTTAGGGGCTAGCTCCTACAATGAGCAGTTCTTC
V: TRBV2; D: .; J: TRBJ2-3; size: .; CDR3: CASSETRHSSTDTQYF; DNA: TGTGCCAGCAGTGAAACGAGACACTCTAGCACAGATACGCAGTATTTT
V: TRBV4-1; D: TRBD2; J: TRBJ2-1; size: .; CDR3: CASSQETGLAGGLPYNEQFF; DNA: TGCGCCAGCAGCCAAGAAACGGGACTAGCGGGAGGGCTCCCCTACAATGAGCAGTTCTTC
V: TRBV2; D: TRBD2; J: TRBJ2-5; size: many; CDR3: CASSVSGGETQYF; DNA: TGTGCCAGCAGCGTTAGCGGGGGGGAGACCCAGTACTTC
V: TRBV5-1; D: .; J: TRBJ1-5; size: many; CDR3: CASSLDGRTNQPQHF; DNA: TGCGCCAGCAGCTTGGATGGGCGCACTAATCAGCCCCAGCATTTT